These T cell receptor beta chains were read from a single sample in a study of cytomegalovirus exposure and HLA in healthy donors. The repertoire was sequenced with immunoSEQ multiplex PCR; TCRdb's copy has only in-frame clones and lacks some. In the table there are roughly 100,000 clones, about 80% of which are singletons. Material for sequencing was PBMCs. These receptor sequences come from a man in his forties in good health and CMV-seropositive. The CDR3 runs from the conserved cysteine through the conserved F or W. The D gene is left open where the match is weak. Size is stated for part of the rows, as once, few or many counts, or as a class when the clone is expanded.

D: .
size: .
J: TRBJ1-4
V: TRBV27
DNA: TGTGCCAGCAGTTTAAAGGGCAGGGCGGGATTTAATGAAAAACTGTTTTTT
CDR3: CASSLKGRAGFNEKLFF

D: .
size: few
J: TRBJ2-5
V: TRBV30
DNA: TGTGCCTGGGCGGCCCAAGAGACCCAGTACTTC
CDR3: CAWAAQETQYF

D: TRBD1
size: .
J: TRBJ1-2
V: TRBV7-8
DNA: TGTGCCAGCAGCCCCGCCCCGGACAGGTTTAAGTATGGCTACACCTTC
CDR3: CASSPAPDRFKYGYTF

D: .
size: .
J: TRBJ2-3
V: TRBV2
DNA: TGTGCCAGCAGTGAATTGGTAGCGACAGATACGCAGTATTTT
CDR3: CASSELVATDTQYF

D: TRBD1
size: .
J: TRBJ2-3
V: TRBV11-1
DNA: TGTGCCAGCAGCTCAGGGGGTTCTCGCTATGGTACGCAGTATTTT
CDR3: CASSSGGSRYGTQYF

D: .
size: once
J: TRBJ2-1
V: TRBV30
DNA: TGTGCCTGGAAGGGGTTGAGCAATGAGCAGTTCTTC
CDR3: CAWKGLSNEQFF

D: .
size: .
J: TRBJ2-3
V: TRBV7-6
DNA: TGTGCCAGCAGCTCGGTGGGAGGACTCACAGATACGCAGTATTTT
CDR3: CASSSVGGLTDTQYF

D: .
size: .
J: TRBJ1-1
V: TRBV27
DNA: TGTGCCAGCAGTCCGGGGTTGAACACTGAAGCTTTCTTT
CDR3: CASSPGLNTEAFF

D: TRBD2
size: .
J: TRBJ2-3
V: TRBV27
DNA: TGTGCCAGCAGTTTATCGGGACTAGCGGGAGGTATTTTTCCCACAGATACGCAGTATTTT
CDR3: CASSLSGLAGGIFPTDTQYF

D: TRBD2
size: .
J: TRBJ2-3
V: TRBV28
DNA: TGTGCCAGCAGTTTGAGTCCCGGGACTAGCGAGGGGGATACGCAGTATTTT
CDR3: CASSLSPGTSEGDTQYF

D: .
size: .
J: TRBJ1-2
V: TRBV5-4
DNA: TGTGCCAGCAGCTCCCGGGGTGCTAACTATGGCTACACCTTC
CDR3: CASSSRGANYGYTF

D: .
size: .
J: TRBJ2-7
V: TRBV6-5
DNA: TGTGCCAGCAGTTACTCAGGGGTAGGATACGAGCAGTACTTC
CDR3: CASSYSGVGYEQYF

D: TRBD2
size: .
J: TRBJ2-1
V: TRBV2
DNA: TGTGCCAGCAGTGGACTAGCGGGACTATACAATGAGCAGTTCTTC
CDR3: CASSGLAGLYNEQFF

D: .
size: .
J: TRBJ1-2
V: TRBV9
DNA: TGTGCCAGCAGCGTTAGCCTGGACAGCGCCGCCTATGGCTACACCTTC
CDR3: CASSVSLDSAAYGYTF

D: TRBD2
size: .
J: TRBJ2-1
V: TRBV9
DNA: TGTGCCAGCAGCGTAGGCAGTAGCGGGAGTTTTAATGAGCAGTTCTTC
CDR3: CASSVGSSGSFNEQFF

D: TRBD1
size: .
J: TRBJ1-3
V: TRBV19
DNA: TGTGCCACCTGGACAGGAGGTGGAAACACCATATATTTT
CDR3: CATWTGGGNTIYF

D: .
size: .
J: TRBJ1-1
V: TRBV20-1
DNA: TGCAGTGCTTCTCCGGGGGTGGAAGCTTTCTTT
CDR3: CSASPGVEAFF

D: .
size: .
J: TRBJ2-7
V: TRBV7-2
DNA: TGTGCCAGCAGCTTAGTAGGGGATAAAGGCGAGCAGTACTTC
CDR3: CASSLVGDKGEQYF

D: .
size: .
J: TRBJ1-1
V: TRBV6-5
DNA: TGTGCCAGCAGTTCTAACTTCGAAGCTTTCTTT
CDR3: CASSSNFEAFF

D: .
size: .
J: TRBJ1-1
V: TRBV7-3
DNA: TGTGCCAGCAGCTTTGAAGGGAGTGGTGAAGCTTTCTTT
CDR3: CASSFEGSGEAFF

D: .
size: .
J: TRBJ2-5
V: TRBV7-2
DNA: TGTGCCAGCAGCAGACCGTCCGAACTAGAACAAGAGACCCAGTACTTC
CDR3: CASSRPSELEQETQYF

D: .
size: .
J: TRBJ1-2
V: TRBV21-1
DNA: TGTGCCAGCAGCGCTGGACAGGGGGCAAAATACGAGCGGAATGGCTACACCTTC
CDR3: CASSAGQGAKYERNGYTF

D: TRBD1
size: .
J: TRBJ2-5
V: TRBV30
DNA: TGTGCCTGGGGACAGGGGATCGGGGAGACCCAGTACTTC
CDR3: CAWGQGIGETQYF

D: .
size: .
J: TRBJ1-3
V: TRBV11-2
DNA: TGTGCCAGCAGCCCTGTACGGGGGAGCTCTGGAAACACCATATATTTT
CDR3: CASSPVRGSSGNTIYF

D: TRBD2
size: few
J: TRBJ2-1
V: TRBV30
DNA: TGTGCCTGGTCGAAAGGACTAGCTAAGAGCTCCTACAATGAGCAGTTCTTC
CDR3: CAWSKGLAKSSYNEQFF

D: TRBD1
size: .
J: TRBJ2-2
V: TRBV7-9
DNA: TGTGCCAGCAGAACGCGACAGGGGGCCGTGGGGGAGCTGTTTTTT
CDR3: CASRTRQGAVGELFF

D: TRBD1
size: .
J: TRBJ1-2
V: TRBV11-2
DNA: TGTGCCAGCAGCTCCCCAAAGGTGTGGGACAGCCTCTATGGCTACACCTTC
CDR3: CASSSPKVWDSLYGYTF

D: TRBD1
size: .
J: TRBJ1-5
V: TRBV19
DNA: TGTGCCAGTAGTATTCGGACAGGGGTTAGCAATCAGCCCCAGCATTTT
CDR3: CASSIRTGVSNQPQHF

D: .
size: .
J: TRBJ1-5
V: TRBV28
DNA: TGTGCCAGCAGGGGCCCCGCGGGGAGTCAGCCCCAGCATTTT
CDR3: CASRGPAGSQPQHF

D: TRBD1
size: .
J: TRBJ1-1
V: TRBV4-1
DNA: TGCGCCAGCAGCCCCGGGACAGGGGGTTTGGGCACTGAAGCTTTCTTT
CDR3: CASSPGTGGLGTEAFF

D: TRBD1
size: .
J: TRBJ1-1
V: TRBV6-5
DNA: TGTGCCGGCAGTACCCCCGACAGGGGGGTCACTGAAGCTTTCTTT
CDR3: CAGSTPDRGVTEAFF

D: .
size: .
J: TRBJ1-2
V: TRBV30
DNA: TGTGCCTGGGGATCAGGCGCTTATGGCTACACCTTC
CDR3: CAWGSGAYGYTF

D: TRBD1
size: .
J: TRBJ1-2
V: TRBV28
DNA: TGTGCCAGCAGCAAGGGACAGGGGTCAGGCTACACCTTC
CDR3: CASSKGQGSGYTF

D: TRBD2
size: .
J: TRBJ2-3
V: TRBV6-4
DNA: TGTGCCAGCAGTGACCTAGCGGGGGGCACAGATACGCAGTATTTT
CDR3: CASSDLAGGTDTQYF

D: .
size: .
J: TRBJ2-6
V: TRBV30
DNA: TGTGCCTGGAGTATGGCCTCTGGGGCCAACGGCCTGACTTTC
CDR3: CAWSMASGANGLTF

D: .
size: .
J: TRBJ1-1
V: TRBV28
DNA: TGTGCCAGCAGTGAGCCAGGAGGGAGGGGTCGCACTGAAGCTTTCTTT
CDR3: CASSEPGGRGRTEAFF

D: .
size: .
J: TRBJ1-1
V: TRBV7-2
DNA: TGTGCCAGCAGCTCCCAGGGCAGGGGACGAGGGACTGAAGCTTTCTTT
CDR3: CASSSQGRGRGTEAFF

D: .
size: .
J: TRBJ1-1
V: TRBV5-5
DNA: TGTGCCAGCAGCCGGGGGGGGCGAGCTGCGGCCGAAGCTTTCTTT
CDR3: CASSRGGRAAAEAFF

D: .
size: .
J: TRBJ1-6
V: TRBV27
DNA: TGTGCCAGCAGTTTCAAATTCCAGGGATTTAATTCACCCCTCCACTTT
CDR3: CASSFKFQGFNSPLHF

D: TRBD1
size: .
J: TRBJ2-1
V: TRBV19
DNA: TGTGCCAGTACCGAGCAGGGGGTGGCGGGCAATGAGCAGTTCTTC
CDR3: CASTEQGVAGNEQFF

D: .
size: .
J: TRBJ1-4
V: TRBV2
DNA: TGTGCCAGCAGTGAATCCGGGGGCTTGGGGGGGAAACTGTTTTTT
CDR3: CASSESGGLGGKLFF

D: .
size: .
J: TRBJ2-7
V: TRBV7-2
DNA: TGTGCCAGCAGCTTGAGCCCCCTGTCCTACGAGCAGTACTTC
CDR3: CASSLSPLSYEQYF

D: .
size: .
J: TRBJ1-4
V: TRBV14
DNA: TGTGCCAGCAGCCAAGATTTCAGAAATGAAAAACTGTTTTTT
CDR3: CASSQDFRNEKLFF

D: TRBD1
size: .
J: TRBJ1-6
V: TRBV6-5
DNA: TGTGCCAGCAGTGTCGGGACAGGGCACAATTCACCCCTCCACTTT
CDR3: CASSVGTGHNSPLHF

D: TRBD1
size: .
J: TRBJ2-2
V: TRBV7-6
DNA: TGTGCCAGCAGCTTAAAGGGACAGGGAGCGAACACCGGGGAGCTGTTTTTT
CDR3: CASSLKGQGANTGELFF

D: .
size: .
J: TRBJ2-3
V: TRBV11-2
DNA: TGTGCCAGCAGATCCGGGACACTAAGCACAGATACGCAGTATTTT
CDR3: CASRSGTLSTDTQYF

D: .
size: .
J: TRBJ2-7
V: TRBV21-1
DNA: TGTGCCAGCATCGCGGGGACAGGGAGGTGTGAGCAGTACTTC
CDR3: CASIAGTGRCEQYF

D: TRBD1
size: once
J: TRBJ2-7
V: TRBV11-2
DNA: TGTGCCAGCAGCCCTGCCGGGACAGGACCCTACGAGCAGTACTTC
CDR3: CASSPAGTGPYEQYF

D: TRBD1
size: .
J: TRBJ2-7
V: TRBV5-5
DNA: TGTGCCAGCAGCTTGGGGGCTGGACAGGGGGCGAAAGAGCAGTACTTC
CDR3: CASSLGAGQGAKEQYF

D: TRBD1
size: .
J: TRBJ1-5
V: TRBV27
DNA: TGTGCCAGCAGTCTCCTCAGGGGGCCTGAGGGGCCCCAGCATTTT
CDR3: CASSLLRGPEGPQHF

D: TRBD1
size: .
J: TRBJ1-1
V: TRBV25-1
DNA: TGTGCCAGCAGTGATCCACAGGGGGCTGGGGACACTGAAGCTTTCTTT
CDR3: CASSDPQGAGDTEAFF

D: .
size: .
J: TRBJ1-1
V: TRBV11-2
DNA: TGTGCCAGCAGCCTTTCTGGGGGGGACACTGAAGCTTTCTTT
CDR3: CASSLSGGDTEAFF

D: .
size: .
J: TRBJ2-3
V: TRBV9
DNA: TGTGCCAGCAGCATCACTAACCTTCACACAGATACGCAGTATTTT
CDR3: CASSITNLHTDTQYF

D: TRBD2
size: .
J: TRBJ2-1
V: TRBV6-6
DNA: TGTGCCAGCAGTCACGGGACTAGCGGGACCTACAATGAGCAGTTCTTC
CDR3: CASSHGTSGTYNEQFF

D: TRBD1
size: few
J: TRBJ1-2
V: TRBV7-9
DNA: TGTGCCAGCAGCGATGGGACAGGGAATGGCTACACCTTC
CDR3: CASSDGTGNGYTF

D: .
size: .
J: TRBJ1-5
V: TRBV6-1
DNA: TGTGCCAGCAAGCAGGGGATGAATCAGCCCCAGCATTTT
CDR3: CASKQGMNQPQHF

D: .
size: .
J: TRBJ2-2
V: TRBV11-2
DNA: TGTGCCAGCAGCCCTGTCCGTCCTCCAGGGCGTGGCGACACCGGGGAGCTGTTTTTT
CDR3: CASSPVRPPGRGDTGELFF

D: .
size: .
J: TRBJ1-2
V: TRBV7-2
DNA: TGTGCCAGCAGCCCAACAGGGTCCAAAGGCTACACCTTC
CDR3: CASSPTGSKGYTF

D: .
size: few
J: TRBJ2-5
V: TRBV9
DNA: TGTGCCAGCAGCGTGGGACTGCAGCCGGAGGATCAAGAGACCCAGTACTTC
CDR3: CASSVGLQPEDQETQYF